This TCR beta chain was documented in a study of OX40 agonist ivuxolimab in advanced cancers. Libraries were prepared by immunoSEQ multiplex PCR; TCRdb keeps only in-frame clonotypes and omits some of them. The top ten clones hold roughly a third of a sample with approximately 35,000 clones, approximately 92% of them seen once. Study outcomes and limitations: Low levels of normalized T-cell clonal expansion also appeared in some nonresponders. Among the least clonally expanded were partial responders at 0.1-3.0 mg/kg.

In the case of this clone: As yet, its antigen is unknown.

Germline values: CDR1 SGHTA, CDR2 FQGNSA. With 3 bases clipped from V and 3 bases from J, the junction kept 17 bases outside the gene matches. The CDR3 sequence is 19 residues long. This rearrangement joins TRBV7-2 to TRBJ2-3; TRBD2 matches 8 bases. The sequences come from CD4+ or CD8+ T cells sorted from blood, collected in a trial of the OX40 agonist ivuxolimab. The clonotype was recovered from an adult with an advanced solid tumor such as melanoma, head and neck, liver or kidney cancer. The DNA of the CDR3 is TGTGCCAGCAGCTTCCCTTTATGGCGGGAGGAGGGAATGACAGATACGCAGTATTTT. This gives the protein CASSFPLWREEGMTDTQYF.